In this sample, the clone carrying this T cell receptor beta chain is medium-sized (0.01 to 0.1%). Antigen: not known. This record comes from a study of T cell repertoires in aging, cancer and after chemotherapy. Study details: Patients with chronic lymphocytic leukemia were sampled before and after fludarabine- or bendamustine-based chemotherapy. Whole-study results and caveats: In cancer patients, declining TCR diversity with age involved lost richness and lost evenness. Age-matched healthy donors had significantly more diverse, less clonal blood TCR repertoires than untreated cancer patients. Rebound thymic output was suggested by rising median generation probability during chemotherapy in each cancer cohort.

The CDR3 loop spans 15 amino acids. Germline V lookup: CDR1 KGHSH, CDR2 LQKENI. The V end was cut by 2 bases, the J end by 3 bases, with 14 bases between. Peripheral blood genomic DNA, not sorted cells or RNA, was the template. TRB rearrangements spanning V, D and J were amplified using mixed TRB-A/B primers. TCRdb re-called the multiplex PCR reads with MiXCR, one entry per CDR3 protein. Of around 3,400 distinct CDR3 sequences detected, 20% to 25% appear once; the ten largest clones hold roughly 19%. The origin of this receptor is a human donor with a blood cancer. The V gene is TRBV18, the J gene TRBJ2-7; weak D call: TRBD1 (6 bases). The sequencing sample was made of blood. The chain's CDR3 is CASSPTSDSCYEQYF. The DNA for the CDR3 is TGTGCCAGCTCACCAACCTCGGACAGCTGCTACGAGCAGTACTTC.